The subject of this entry is one T cell receptor (beta chain). Its antigen remains unknown. The repertoire was sequenced with immunoSEQ multiplex PCR; TCRdb's copy has only in-frame clones and lacks some. The table has tens of thousands of clones, 65% to 85% seen once; the top ten hold 20%. The sample belongs to a study of T cell responses to AZD1222 COVID-19 vaccine. Findings and limits, study-wide: Most donors were white British, females outnumbered males, and clonal diversity was possibly underestimated. Spike-wide coverage was observed for vaccine-associated CD4 TCRs, with dominant responses at 160-218 and 743-854. Baseline serostatus was positive in only six AZD1222 recipients.

The CDR3 consists of 15 residues. Trimming stripped 5 bases from V and 1 base from J, with 12 bases between. Germline V gene sequence: CDR1 MNHNY, CDR2 SVGAGI (reference sequence). Sample: peripheral blood, taken on day 0 of MenACWY control vaccination. The receptor's source is an adult in good health. The gene calls are TRBV6-6 and TRBJ1-3; D is unclear. The CDR3 protein is CASSPSGESGNTIYF. In DNA form, the CDR3 reads TGTGCCAGCAGTCCCAGCGGAGAGTCTGGAAACACCATATATTTT.